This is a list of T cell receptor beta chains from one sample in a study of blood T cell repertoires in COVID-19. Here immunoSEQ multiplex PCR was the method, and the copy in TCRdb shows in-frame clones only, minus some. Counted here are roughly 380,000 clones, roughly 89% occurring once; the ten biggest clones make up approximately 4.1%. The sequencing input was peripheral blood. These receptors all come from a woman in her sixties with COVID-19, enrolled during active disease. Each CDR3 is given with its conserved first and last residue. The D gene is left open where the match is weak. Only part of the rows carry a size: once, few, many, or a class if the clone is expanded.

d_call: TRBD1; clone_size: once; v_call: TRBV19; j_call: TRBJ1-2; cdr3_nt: TGTGCCAGTAGTTACAGGGGGCTAAATGGCTACACCTTC; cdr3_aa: CASSYRGLNGYTF
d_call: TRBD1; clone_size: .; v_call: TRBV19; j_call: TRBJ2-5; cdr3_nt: TGTGCCAGTAGTCCCGGGACAGCAAAGGCCAACCAAGAGACCCAGTACTTC; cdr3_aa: CASSPGTAKANQETQYF
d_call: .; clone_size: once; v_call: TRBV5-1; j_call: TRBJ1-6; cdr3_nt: TGCGCCAGCAGCTCTGGCCCGTCCCTCCACTTT; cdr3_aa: CASSSGPSLHF
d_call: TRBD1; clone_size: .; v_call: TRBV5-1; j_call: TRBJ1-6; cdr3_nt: TGCGCCAGCAGCTTATACGCCGGGACAGGGGGTTATTCACCCCTCCACTTT; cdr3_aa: CASSLYAGTGGYSPLHF
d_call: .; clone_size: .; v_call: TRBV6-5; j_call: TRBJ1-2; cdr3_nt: TGTGCCAGCAGGAGAAACAGTGAGAACTATGGCTACACCTTC; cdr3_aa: CASRRNSENYGYTF
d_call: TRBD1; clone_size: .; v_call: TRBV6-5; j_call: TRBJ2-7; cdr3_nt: TGTGCCAGCAGCCTGGACAGGTCCGAGCAGTACTTC; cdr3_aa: CASSLDRSEQYF
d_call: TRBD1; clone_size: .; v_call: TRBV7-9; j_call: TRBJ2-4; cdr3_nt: TGTGCCAGCAGCTTGACCGGGACAGGGTGGGCCAAAAACATTCAGTACTTC; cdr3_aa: CASSLTGTGWAKNIQYF
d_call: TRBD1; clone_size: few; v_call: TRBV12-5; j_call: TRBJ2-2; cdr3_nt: TGTGCTAGTGGTTTGGCCTTGTTCCAGGGACAGGCCGGGGAGCTGTTTTTT; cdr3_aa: CASGLALFQGQAGELFF
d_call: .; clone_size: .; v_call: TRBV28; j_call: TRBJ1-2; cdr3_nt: TGTGCCAGCAGTTTAGACGGGAACTATGGCTACACCTTC; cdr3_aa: CASSLDGNYGYTF
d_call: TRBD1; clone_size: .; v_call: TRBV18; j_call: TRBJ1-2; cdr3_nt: TGTGCCAGCTCACCGTTACAGGGGTCTGGCTACACCTTC; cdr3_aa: CASSPLQGSGYTF
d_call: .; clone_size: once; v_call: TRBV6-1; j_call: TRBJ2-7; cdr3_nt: TGTGCCAGCAGTGAAGTAGAGGCCTACGAGCAGTACTTC; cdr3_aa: CASSEVEAYEQYF
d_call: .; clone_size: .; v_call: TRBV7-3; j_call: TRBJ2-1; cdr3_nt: TGTGCCAGCAGCTTTAGGGGTGAGCAGTTCTTC; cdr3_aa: CASSFRGEQFF
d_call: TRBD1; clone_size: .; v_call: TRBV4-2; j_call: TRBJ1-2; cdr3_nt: TGTGCCAGCAGCACACGACAGGGCGAAGACTTGGGCTACACCTTC; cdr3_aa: CASSTRQGEDLGYTF
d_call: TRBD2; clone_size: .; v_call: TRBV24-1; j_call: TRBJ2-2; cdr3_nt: TGTGCCACCAGTGATTCCCTGAGCGGGGGGGACACCGGGGAGCTGTTTTTT; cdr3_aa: CATSDSLSGGDTGELFF
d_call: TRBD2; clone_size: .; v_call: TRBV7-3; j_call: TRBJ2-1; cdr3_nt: TGTGCCAGCAGCTTCTCCTTCTCTAGCGGCTCCTACAATGAGCAGTTCTTC; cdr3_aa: CASSFSFSSGSYNEQFF
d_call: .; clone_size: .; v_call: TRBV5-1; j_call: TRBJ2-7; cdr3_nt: TGCGCCAGCAGCGCCGAGGGCCGGGTTTTAAGCTACGAGCAGTACTTC; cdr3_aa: CASSAEGRVLSYEQYF
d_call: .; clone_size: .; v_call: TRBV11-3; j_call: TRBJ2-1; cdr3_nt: TGTGCCAGCAGCGCGGGGCACGGAAACAATGAGCAGTTCTTC; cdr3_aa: CASSAGHGNNEQFF
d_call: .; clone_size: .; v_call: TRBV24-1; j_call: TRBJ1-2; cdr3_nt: TGTGCCACCAGTGATAGGGGATATGGCTACACCTTC; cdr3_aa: CATSDRGYGYTF
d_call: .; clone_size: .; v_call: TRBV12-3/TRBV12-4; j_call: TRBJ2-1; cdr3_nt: TGTGCCAGCAGCCCGTCCCGCGGCCAGCAGTTCTTC; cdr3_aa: CASSPSRGQQFF
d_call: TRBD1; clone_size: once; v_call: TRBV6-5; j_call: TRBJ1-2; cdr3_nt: TGTGCCAGCAGCCGTGACAGGGAGAATGGCTACACCTTC; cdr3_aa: CASSRDRENGYTF
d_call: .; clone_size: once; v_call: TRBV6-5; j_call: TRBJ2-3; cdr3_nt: TGTGCCAGCAGTATCCACCAGAGCACAGATACGCAGTATTTT; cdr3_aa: CASSIHQSTDTQYF
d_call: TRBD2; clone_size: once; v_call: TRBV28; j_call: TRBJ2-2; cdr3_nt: TGTGCCACCGAGCGCCCGGGGGGGCAGGGCACCGGGGAGCTGTTTTTT; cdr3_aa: CATERPGGQGTGELFF
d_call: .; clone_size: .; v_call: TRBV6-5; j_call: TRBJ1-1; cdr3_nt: TGTGCCAGCAGTCCCCAGGGGACTGAAGCTTTCTTT; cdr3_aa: CASSPQGTEAFF
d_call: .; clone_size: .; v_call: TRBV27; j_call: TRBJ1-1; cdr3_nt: TGTGCCAGCAGTCCCGATTGGTTAGAGAAGTCCTTCACTGAAGCTTTCTTT; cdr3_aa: CASSPDWLEKSFTEAFF
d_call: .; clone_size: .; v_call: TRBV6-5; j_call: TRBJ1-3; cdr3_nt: TGTGTCAGCAAATCAGGAGGCTCTGGAAACACCATATATTTT; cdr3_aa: CVSKSGGSGNTIYF
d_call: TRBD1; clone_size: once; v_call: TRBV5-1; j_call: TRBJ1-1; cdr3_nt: TGCGCCAGCAGCGTACAGACAGGGGGGAACACTGAAGCTTTCTTT; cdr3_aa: CASSVQTGGNTEAFF
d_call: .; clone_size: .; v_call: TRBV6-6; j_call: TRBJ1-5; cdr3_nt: TGTGCCAGCAGACCAATCCCAGGTAGCAATCAGCCCCAGCATTTT; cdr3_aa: CASRPIPGSNQPQHF
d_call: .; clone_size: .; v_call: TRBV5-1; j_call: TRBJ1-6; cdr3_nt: TGCGCCAGCAGCTTGGCTTTCTCGCCAGATACTAATAATTCACCCCTCCACTTT; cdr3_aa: CASSLAFSPDTNNSPLHF
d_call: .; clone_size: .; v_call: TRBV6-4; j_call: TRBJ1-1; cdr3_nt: TGTGCCAGCCGCAACGGAGGGGCCAACACTGAAGCTTTCTTT; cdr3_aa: CASRNGGANTEAFF
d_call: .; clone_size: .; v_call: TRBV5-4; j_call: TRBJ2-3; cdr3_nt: TGTGCCAGCAGCTTGGGTCCGTTACCTCGGGGAGATACGCAGTATTTT; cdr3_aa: CASSLGPLPRGDTQYF
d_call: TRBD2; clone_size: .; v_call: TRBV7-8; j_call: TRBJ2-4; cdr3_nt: TGTGCCAGCAGCTTGGGAGGGTTTGGGTCCAAAAACATTCAGTACTTC; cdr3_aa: CASSLGGFGSKNIQYF
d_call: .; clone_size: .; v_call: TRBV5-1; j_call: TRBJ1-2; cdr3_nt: TGCGCCAGCAGCTTAGATGCGGCCGGGGGCTACACCTTC; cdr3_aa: CASSLDAAGGYTF
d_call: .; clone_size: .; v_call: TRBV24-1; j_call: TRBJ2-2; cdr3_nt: TGTGCCACCAGTGTAGCCCAGGGAACCGGGGAGCTGTTTTTT; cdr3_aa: CATSVAQGTGELFF
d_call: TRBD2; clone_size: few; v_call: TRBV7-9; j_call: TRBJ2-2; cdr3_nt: TGTGCCAGCAGCTTAGCGCTTGGTAGCGGGGGCGTGAACACCGGGGAGCTGTTTTTT; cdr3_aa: CASSLALGSGGVNTGELFF
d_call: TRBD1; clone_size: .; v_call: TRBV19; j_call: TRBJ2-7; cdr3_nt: TGTGCCAGTAGTAATCGATTTGGGGGCTCCAGGGGGAACGAGCAGTACTTC; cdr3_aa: CASSNRFGGSRGNEQYF
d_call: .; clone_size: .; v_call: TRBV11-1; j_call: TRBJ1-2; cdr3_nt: TGTGCCAGCAGCTTAGGAGGCTCTGGCTACACCTTC; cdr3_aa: CASSLGGSGYTF
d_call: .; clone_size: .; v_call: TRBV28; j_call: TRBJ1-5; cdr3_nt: TGTGCCAGCAGTGGACAGACAAGCAATCAGCCCCAGCATTTT; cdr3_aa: CASSGQTSNQPQHF
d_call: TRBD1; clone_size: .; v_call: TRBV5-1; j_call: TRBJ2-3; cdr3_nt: TGCGCCAGCAGCTGGGGGACAGGGGTGGGAGATACGCAGTATTTT; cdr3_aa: CASSWGTGVGDTQYF
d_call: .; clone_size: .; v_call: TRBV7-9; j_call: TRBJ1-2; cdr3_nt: TGTGCCAGCAGCCCCTCCGGGGGGATCGGTAACTATGGCTACACCTTC; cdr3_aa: CASSPSGGIGNYGYTF
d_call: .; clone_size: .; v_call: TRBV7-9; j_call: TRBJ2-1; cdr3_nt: TGTGCCAGCAGCTTAGAACTTCATAATGAGCAGTTCTTC; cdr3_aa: CASSLELHNEQFF
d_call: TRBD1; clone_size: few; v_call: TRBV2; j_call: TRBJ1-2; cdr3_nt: TGTGCCAGCAGTGAAACAGGGGCGGGCGGCTACACCTTC; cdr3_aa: CASSETGAGGYTF
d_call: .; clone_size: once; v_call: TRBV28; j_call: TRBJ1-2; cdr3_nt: TGTGCCAGCAGTTTGACGGGATCTAACTATGGCTACACCTTC; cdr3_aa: CASSLTGSNYGYTF
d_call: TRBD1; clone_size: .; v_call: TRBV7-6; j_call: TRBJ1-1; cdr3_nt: TGTGCCAGCAGCTCCTTAGGACAGGGGGAAACTGAAGCTTTCTTT; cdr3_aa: CASSSLGQGETEAFF
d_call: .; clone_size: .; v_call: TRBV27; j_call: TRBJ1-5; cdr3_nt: TGTGCCAGCAGTCGAGACAGTTTAAGCAATCAGCCCCAGCATTTT; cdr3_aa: CASSRDSLSNQPQHF
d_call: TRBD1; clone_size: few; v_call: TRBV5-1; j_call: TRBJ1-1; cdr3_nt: TGCGCCAGCAGCCCGCAGGGGGGGAACACTGAAGCTTTCTTT; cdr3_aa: CASSPQGGNTEAFF
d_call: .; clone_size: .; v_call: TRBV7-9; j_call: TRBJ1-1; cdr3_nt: TGTGCCAGCAGCCCGGACAGAACGGGTGAAGCTTTCTTT; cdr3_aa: CASSPDRTGEAFF
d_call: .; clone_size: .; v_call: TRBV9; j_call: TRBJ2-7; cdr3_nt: TGTGCCAGCAGCCCCACAGGACAGAGAAGCTCCTACGAGCAGTACTTC; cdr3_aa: CASSPTGQRSSYEQYF
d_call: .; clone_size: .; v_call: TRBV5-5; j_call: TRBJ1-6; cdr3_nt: TGTGCCAGCAGCCGACAGGCTCCGAGCTCCTATAATTCACCCCTCCACTTT; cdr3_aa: CASSRQAPSSYNSPLHF
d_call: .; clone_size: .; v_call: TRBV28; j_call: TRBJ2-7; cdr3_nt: TGTGCCAGCACCCCCCTTGAACAGGCCTACGAGCAGTACTTC; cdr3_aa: CASTPLEQAYEQYF
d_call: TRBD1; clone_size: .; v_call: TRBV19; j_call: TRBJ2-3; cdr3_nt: TGTGCCAGTAGTAGGGACAGGAGCACAGATACGCAGTATTTT; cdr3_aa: CASSRDRSTDTQYF
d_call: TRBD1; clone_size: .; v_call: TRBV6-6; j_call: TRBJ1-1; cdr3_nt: TGTGCCAGTGGACAGGAGCTGACTGAAGCTTTCTTT; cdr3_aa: CASGQELTEAFF
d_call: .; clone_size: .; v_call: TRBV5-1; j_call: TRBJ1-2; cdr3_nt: TGCGCCAGCAGCTTTTTAGCGGGACCCATCTATGGCTACACCTTC; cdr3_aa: CASSFLAGPIYGYTF
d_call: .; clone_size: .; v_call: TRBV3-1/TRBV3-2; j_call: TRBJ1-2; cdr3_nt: TGTGCCAGCAGCCAAGACGAGGCTAACTATGGCTACACCTTC; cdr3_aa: CASSQDEANYGYTF
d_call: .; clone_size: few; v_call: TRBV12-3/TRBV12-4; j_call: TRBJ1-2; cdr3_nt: TGTGCCAGCAGTCCGACAGGCTACTATGGCTACACCTTC; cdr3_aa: CASSPTGYYGYTF
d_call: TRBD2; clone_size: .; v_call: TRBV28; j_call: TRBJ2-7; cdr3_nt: TGTGCCAGCAGTTCCCGGGGACTAGCGAGGTCCTACGAGCAGTACTTC; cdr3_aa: CASSSRGLARSYEQYF